This TCR beta chain appears in the sequencing data of a study of shared clonotypes between healthy human individuals. Regarding the study as a whole: Sample collection involved blood only; tissue repertoires are likely different.

For every subset, genomic DNA was evenly distributed across several immunoSEQ plates. Profiling relied on immunoSEQ multiplex PCR, and the TCRdb table lists in-frame clones only, not all of them. The sample carries about 990,000 clones, around 82% recorded once. In the case of this clone: Its antigen is as yet unknown. This CDR3 is also generated by other DNA sequences in the sample.

The CDR3 sequence is 15 residues long. CDR1 and CDR2 (germline): SEHNR, FQNEAQ (reference sequence). J was trimmed by 1 base and V by 1 base; bases with no gene match: 2. The TCR sequence derives from a man between 18 and 29 years old in good health. Some clones in this sample may be carry-over from other donors' samples. What was sequenced was memory CD4+ T cells from PBMCs. Subset here: CD45RA-negative fraction. The chain has TRBV7-9 and TRBJ2-3; 7 bases are shared with TRBD2. The DNA of the CDR3 is TGTGCCAGCAGCTTAGGCGGGAGAGGCACAGATACGCAGTATTTT. Translation: CASSLGGRGTDTQYF. Full variable domain (rest looked up from reference TRBV7-9 and TRBJ2-3): DTGVSQNPRHKITKRGQNVTFRCDPISEHNRLYWYRQTLGQGPEFLTYFQNEAQLEKSRLLSDRFSAERPKGSFSTLEIQRTEQGDSAMYLCASSLGGRGTDTQYFGPGTRLTVL.